Listed below are T cell receptor beta chains from one sample, sequenced in a study of blood T cell repertoires in COVID-19. The repertoire was sequenced with immunoSEQ multiplex PCR; TCRdb's copy has only in-frame clones and lacks some. This sample has 200,000 to 300,000 clones, with 75% to 90% found just once. The sample was peripheral blood. The receptor set was obtained from a man aged 25-40 years with active or convalescent COVID-19. CDR3s leave out the opening cysteine and the closing phenylalanine or tryptophan.

v_gene	j_gene	CDR3aa
TRBV2	TRBJ1-3	ASPGSKGQGESPSGNTIY
TRBV6-5	TRBJ1-1	ASKMAGNDRTEAF
TRBV5-1	TRBJ1-2	ASSSGQNYGYT
TRBV19	TRBJ1-5	ASSIWGTTGEGDSNQPQH
TRBV7-2	TRBJ2-3	ASSPEGRGGTDTQY
TRBV19	TRBJ2-3	ASRSGSGAPSDTQY
TRBV19	TRBJ1-2	ASSVGQTKNYGYT
TRBV4-1	TRBJ2-7	ASSQVRQGSYEQY
TRBV4-1	TRBJ2-1	ASSHRQDNEQF
TRBV6-5	TRBJ2-6	ASSQVSGANVLT
TRBV9	TRBJ2-5	ASSVVGDREETQY
TRBV7-8	TRBJ1-6	ASSLGGRQARSPLH
TRBV5-4	TRBJ1-2	ASSRSGQGLAGYT
TRBV6-5	TRBJ2-1	ASSRSGGDYNEQF
TRBV9	TRBJ2-3	ASSVTGDGDTQY
TRBV14	TRBJ2-5	ASSLTSGGSTQY
TRBV9	TRBJ2-7	ASSGRQGHEQY
TRBV13	TRBJ1-1	ASSNRDRVYTEAF
TRBV6-1	TRBJ1-3	ASSEKSGDPGNTIY
TRBV9	TRBJ1-4	ASSVGDTREKLF
TRBV19	TRBJ2-7	ASSIGRTSAPYEQY
TRBV19	TRBJ2-1	ASSMLGQGALYNEQF
TRBV9	TRBJ2-3	ASSLSGGAGDTQY
TRBV9	TRBJ1-2	ASSSHGQVVNYGYT
TRBV6-5	TRBJ1-6	ASRKGGTLH
TRBV5-5	TRBJ2-1	ASSLDSGVYNEQF
TRBV27	TRBJ1-6	ATLPGQGFYSPLH
TRBV6-5	TRBJ1-1	ASSQGSGTEAF
TRBV20-1	TRBJ1-1	SQGLGTEAF
TRBV6-7	TRBJ2-5	ASRGTGTSGGAWEETQY
TRBV29-1	TRBJ2-3	SVVTSGGADTQY
TRBV9	TRBJ2-7	ASSVAPGFEQY
TRBV4-1	TRBJ1-2	ASSHQGQGSPQG
TRBV6-5	TRBJ2-5	ACGTGSIETQY
TRBV3-1/TRBV3-2	TRBJ1-4	ASSPQSGVGEKLF
TRBV9	TRBJ1-3	ASSVSDSTGLMAIY
TRBV5-5	TRBJ2-3	ASSVLAGISTDTQC
TRBV7-9	TRBJ1-2	ASSAQQGAGGYT
TRBV4-3	TRBJ1-4	ASSQDFPLQGEKLF
TRBV15	TRBJ2-5	ATSRKTGTEETQY
TRBV5-1	TRBJ2-1	ASGTGDNEQF
TRBV4-1	TRBJ2-3	ASSQPTSGGISPADTQY
TRBV7-9	TRBJ1-2	ASSSPGQGAFYT
TRBV7-7	TRBJ2-5	ASSLQAGGETQY
TRBV4-1	TRBJ2-1	ASSQGRSGTSGDYNEQF